This T cell receptor (beta chain) came from a study of blood T cell repertoires in COVID-19 (dated by TCRdb to 2020 to 2022). At the level of the whole study: Samples covering the acute and convalescent phases of COVID-19 were provided by collaborators in the United States, Italy and Spain. The prospective study material was composed of cDNA or gDNA derived from T cells, B-cell-depleted T cells, or PBMCs. Deeply sampled blood TCRbeta repertoires from subjects exposed to, actively infected with, or recovered from COVID-19 were included in the dataset. The repertoires were made available in a free public database intended to serve as a resource for research on the immune response to SARS-CoV-2. The samples were drawn from the first 160 participants of the ongoing ImmuneRACE study and from more than 1,000 subjects provided by 6 global collaborators. Sample metadata almost always included a de-identified subject ID, COVID-19 status, age in years and sex. Where available, HLA class I and class II types were obtained from metadata supplied by the sample provider rather than from assay-based typing.

TCRbeta CDR3 regions were amplified from genomic DNA using the immunoSEQ Assay, a bias-controlled multiplex PCR. Regarding the original processing steps: The number of nucleated cells in each sample was estimated by amplification of reference gene primers within the assay. To quantify the absolute abundance of each unique TCRbeta CDR3 rearrangement, sequence reads were collapsed and filtered. Productive Simpson clonality was computed per sample as the square root of Simpson's diversity index over productive rearrangements. In its TCRdb copy, this immuneACCESS table keeps in-frame sequences only and misses some clones. Where compared with another copy, unresolved V genes explain less than half of these, and the others have no known cause. That table gives V, J and clone size, and the DNA gave D and trimming. The sample records 250,000 to 350,000 clones, 92% of which are singletons. The ten most abundant clones make up about a fifth of the sample.

To note about this clone: The specificity of this receptor is unknown. Base qualities are missing; no much larger clone stands one base away.

In the prospective study, participants were roughly 18 to 100 years old, resided in under 30 geographic areas of the United States, and were enrolled through a virtual design. In the prospective study, cohorts were assigned on the basis of participant-reported clinical history obtained from a screening survey and a study questionnaire. Recovered participants in ImmuneRACE Cohort 3 were defined as having two consecutive negative NP/OP PCR tests, clearance from a healthcare professional, or resolution of symptoms. In the prospective study, mobile phlebotomists collected whole blood, serum and a nasopharyngeal or oropharyngeal swab from each participant. Prospective study participants could optionally give additional blood draws and questionnaires over an approximately 2-month period. Before DNA extraction, prospective study blood samples were shipped either frozen or at room temperature. CDR3 length: 16 amino acids, cysteine to phenylalanine. The read is trimmed to its CDR3 DNA, 48 bases read in frame from base 1. V lost 3 bases and J lost 5 bases, and the count of bases not matched to a germline gene is 11. As encoded in the germline V gene, CDR1 is MGHRA while CDR2 is YSYEKL.

Summary of the overall study and its limitations: How much clinical and demographic metadata was included differed by source and by participant, and the metadata was provided uncurated.

The chain uses TRBV4-1 and TRBJ2-3; 7 bases in the junction line up with TRBD2. This sequence was found in a woman aged 25-40 years who had recovered from COVID-19. The specimen sequenced was PBMCs or T cells enriched from blood (not recorded which). The CDR3 is CASSQHAGAGRDTQYF. The DNA sequence follows: TGCGCCAGCAGCCAGCATGCGGGAGCCGGGAGAGATACGCAGTATTTT.